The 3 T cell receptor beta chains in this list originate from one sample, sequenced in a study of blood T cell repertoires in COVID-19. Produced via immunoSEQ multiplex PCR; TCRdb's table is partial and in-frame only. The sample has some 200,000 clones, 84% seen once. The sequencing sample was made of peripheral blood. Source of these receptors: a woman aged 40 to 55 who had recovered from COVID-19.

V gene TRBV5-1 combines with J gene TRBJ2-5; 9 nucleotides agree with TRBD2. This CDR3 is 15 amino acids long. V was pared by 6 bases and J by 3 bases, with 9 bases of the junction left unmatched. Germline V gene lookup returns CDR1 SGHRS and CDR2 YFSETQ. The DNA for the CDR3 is TGCGCCAGCAAACAAATTAGCGGGGGTGAAGAGACCCAGTACTTC. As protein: CASKQISGGEETQYF.

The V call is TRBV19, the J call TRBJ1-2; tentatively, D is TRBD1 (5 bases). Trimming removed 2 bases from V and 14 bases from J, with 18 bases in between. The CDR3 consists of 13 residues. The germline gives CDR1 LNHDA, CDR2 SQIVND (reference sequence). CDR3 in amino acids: CASSITGGSTGTF. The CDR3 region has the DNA TGTGCCAGTAGTATAACGGGGGGTTCAACGGGAACCTTC.

CDR3 nucleotides: TGCGCCAGCAGCTTACGTAGTTTGTCCTACGAGCAGTACTTC. It yields the protein CASSLRSLSYEQYF. This chain connects TRBV5-1 to TRBJ2-7; D call uncertain. Trimming stripped 2 bases from V and 1 base from J, with 10 bases between. The germline gives CDR1 SGHRS, CDR2 YFSETQ. This CDR3 comprises 14 residues.